The 10 T cell receptor beta chains reported below all come from one sample, sequenced in a study of identical twins. TCRdb reprocessed the 5' RACE reads via MiXCR and lists one record per CDR3 protein. The table shows around 500,000 distinct CDR3 sequences, with approximately 15% occurring only once. These same data were also listed under a study on yellow fever vaccine responses in identical twins.

Sequencing was done on a sample of CD4+ T cells sorted from blood. The receptors originated from a woman aged 18-30 years in good health.

The chain combines TRBV29-1 with TRBJ2-1; D perhaps matches TRBD1 (5 bases). This CDR3 contains 14 residues. Germline CDR1 is SQVTM and CDR2 is ANQGSEA. Deletions cut 5 bases from V and 7 bases from J, with 18 bases between. The CDR3 DNA is TGCAGCGTTTCCCCAACCTCCAAGGGGAATGAGCAGTTCTTC. Translation gives CSVSPTSKGNEQFF.

The table lists this clonotype with a few counts. J is TRBJ2-3 and V is TRBV3-1; 7 nucleotides align to TRBD2. The V and J ends lost 1 base and 0 bases, in that order; junction bases with no gene match: 4. The length of the CDR3 is 16 residues. Germline-derived CDR1 and CDR2 are LGHDT and YNNKEL (reference sequence). The CDR3 DNA reads as TGTGCCAGCAGCCAAGGCGCTAGCGGTAGCACAGATACGCAGTATTTT. Its protein is CASSQGASGSTDTQYF.

About this clonotype itself: The junction departs from germline at one end; a sequencing error may be responsible. V gene TRBV5-6 combines with J gene TRBJ2-7; 9 nucleotides agree with TRBD1. Germline-derived CDR1 and CDR2 are SGHDT and YYEEEE. The length of the CDR3 is 17 residues. The chain's CDR3 is CASTRTGGFPNSFEQYF. CDR3 nucleotide sequence: TGTGCCAGCACCCGAACAGGGGGCTTTCCCAATTCCTTCGAGCAGTACTTC.

This clonotype was seen at least ten times. The V gene is TRBV7-9, the J gene TRBJ1-2; maybe TRBD1 (5 bases). The CDR3 loop spans 12 amino acids. The germline gives CDR1 SEHNR, CDR2 FQNEAQ (reference sequence). Trimming pared 4 bases from V and 4 bases from J, leaving 7 bases between. The CDR3 DNA sequence: TGTGCCAGCAGCTCCGGGGGCTATGGCTACACCTTC. The encoded protein is CASSSGGYGYTF.

This clonotype was seen more than once but under ten times. The V gene is TRBV6-5, the J gene TRBJ1-4, with D unresolved. Germline V lookup: CDR1 MNHEY, CDR2 SVGAGI. This CDR3 spans 15 amino acids. V was cut by 2 bases and J by 0 bases, with 7 bases left in between. CDR3 sequence reads: CASSYRVTTNEKLFF. CDR3 in DNA: TGTGCCAGCAGTTACAGGGTTACAACTAATGAAAAACTGTTTTTT.

V usage is TRBV28 and J usage is TRBJ2-1, with D hard to call. The germline V and J ends were trimmed by 7 bases and 0 bases, with 19 bases remaining between them. Germline lookup yields CDR1 MDHEN and CDR2 SYDVKM. This CDR3 spans 17 amino acids. The CDR3 bases are TGTGCCAGCAATTCCCGGAAGGCCCTAAGCTCCTACAATGAGCAGTTCTTC. Translating gives CASNSRKALSSYNEQFF.

At least ten counts were recorded for this clonotype. This sequence joins TRBV29-1 and TRBJ2-3; D gene ambiguous. Germline values: CDR1 SQVTM, CDR2 ANQGSEA. CDR3 length: 12 amino acids. Trimming stripped 5 bases from V and 2 bases from J, with 8 bases between. CDR3 loop: CSVCLVTDTQYF. Written as DNA, the CDR3 is TGCAGCGTTTGCCTGGTCACAGATACGCAGTATTTT.

This chain connects TRBV29-1 to TRBJ2-1; D assignment may be TRBD1 or TRBD2 (5 bases each). There are 13 residues in the CDR3. Germline CDR1 is SQVTM and CDR2 is ANQGSEA. V was clipped by 6 bases and J by 3 bases, with 12 bases between them. This CDR3 reads CSVGKDNYNEQFF. Here the CDR3 DNA reads TGCAGCGTCGGGAAGGACAACTACAATGAGCAGTTCTTC.

This clonotype showed up just a few times. The chain is built from TRBV20-1 and TRBJ2-1, with 9 bases matching TRBD2. V gave up 6 bases and J gave up 3 bases; unmatched junction bases: 9. The V gene's germline CDR1 is DFQATT and CDR2 SNEGSKA (reference sequence). The CDR3 runs 15 residues. The CDR3 protein is CSAHPGAGGYNEQFF. In DNA form, the CDR3 reads TGCAGTGCCCATCCGGGAGCGGGAGGCTACAATGAGCAGTTCTTC.

In its sample, this clonotype was seen a few times. The gene calls are TRBV11-2 and TRBJ2-2, with 9 bases lining up with TRBD2. With V trimmed by 2 bases and J by 7 bases, 17 bases remained unmatched. The length of the CDR3 is 19 residues. Germline values: CDR1 SGHAT, CDR2 FQNNGV. This CDR3 reads CASSLLRWSSGATHGELFF. The CDR3 DNA sequence: TGTGCCAGCAGCTTACTTCGGTGGTCTAGCGGGGCTACACACGGGGAGCTGTTTTTT.